This TCR beta chain was observed in a study of preoperative IRX-2 immunotherapy in early breast cancer. This CDR3 spans 13 amino acids. Trimming took 4 bases from V and 3 from J; bases not matched to a gene: 3. CDR1 SQVTM and CDR2 ANQGSEA come from the germline V gene. Treatment described: preoperative locoregional IRX-2 cytokine immunotherapy. Profiling relied on immunoSEQ multiplex PCR, and the TCRdb table lists in-frame clones only, not all of them. The top ten hold 1.5% to 2% of the sample, which has around 57,000 clones, around 94% seen once. The clonotype originates from a human donor with breast cancer. This chain connects TRBV29-1 to TRBJ2-1, with 7 bases fitting TRBD2. Sampling was performed from a patient treated with IRX-2 immunotherapy. This CDR3 reads CSVVTSDYNEQFF. In nucleotides, the CDR3 is TGCAGCGTTGTAACTAGCGACTACAATGAGCAGTTCTTC.